These 3 T cell receptor beta chains originate from one sample sequenced in a study of regulatory T cells in long-lasting Graves disease. Arm-PCR of CDR3 regions and iRepertoire HTBI primers were used to build TCR beta libraries. MiXCR was run by TCRdb on the multiplex PCR reads, yielding one entry per CDR3 protein. Of 240,000 or so distinct CDR3 sequences in the sample, around 21% were seen once. Time point given: newly diagnosed GD, antithyroid drugs for less than 3 months. Construction of the TCR library relied on RNA isolated from PBMCs. Source: peripheral blood mononuclear cells (PBMCs), taken at new diagnosis, from a patient treated with antithyroid drugs. These receptors originate from a female donor with Graves disease.

This clonotype was seen repeatedly, ten times or more. The chain joins TRBV18 to TRBJ1-1; D is unclear. This CDR3 spans 14 amino acids. Germline CDR1 KGHSH, CDR2 LQKENI. Trimming took 1 base from V and 5 from J, leaving 11 bases between them. As DNA, the CDR3 is TGTGCCAGCTCACCACAGGTGACGGGAACTGAAGCTTTCTTT. This translates into CASSPQVTGTEAFF.

V and J are TRBV20-1 and TRBJ2-6, with 9 nucleotides matching TRBD2. Germline V gives CDR1 DFQATT, CDR2 SNEGSKA (reference sequence). The CDR3 contains 16 residues. The trim removed 6 bases at V and 0 bases at J, leaving 6 bases unmatched. CDR3 in amino acids: CSARLAGPSGANVLTF. The CDR3 DNA reads TGCAGTGCGAGGCTAGCGGGGCCCTCTGGGGCCAACGTCCTGACTTTC.

This clonotype has a count of ten or more. The rearrangement joins TRBV5-1 to TRBJ1-4, with TRBD1 identical over 7 bases. This CDR3 has 14 residues. With V trimmed by 0 bases and J by 8 bases, 4 bases remained unmatched. CDR1 is SGHRS and CDR2 is YFSETQ in the germline V gene. The CDR3 region is CASSLARGGEKLFF. CDR3 DNA: TGCGCCAGCAGCTTGGCCAGGGGGGGAGAAAAACTGTTTTTT.